This TCR beta chain originates from a study of cytomegalovirus exposure and HLA in healthy donors (dated by TCRdb to about 2017). Study-level background: According to an earlier analysis of several hundred of the donors, about 179 million T cells yielded over 90 million unique TCR beta sequences and about 300 Gb of sequence data. An early release that covered 500 to 800 HLA-typed donors contained around 300 gigabases of sequencing data and 80 million or so unique TCR sequences. Of the approximately 400 genotyped donors, about 80% fell in the genetic ancestry cluster associated with self-reported Caucasian donors. The study aimed to test whether cataloging public T cell receptors could reveal signatures of past pathogen exposure. Using immunosequencing, the study profiled T cell repertoires from 666 subjects and related those repertoires to cytomegalovirus serostatus. Along with the roughly 710-subject first cohort, a separate validation cohort of over a hundred different subjects was used. To predict cytomegalovirus infection status, the study combined high-throughput TCR immunosequencing, statistical association of individual TCRs with disease status, and machine learning. To study patterns of TCR occurrence, a later analysis re-analyzed previously published TCR beta repertoires from 666 donors and added high-resolution HLA genotyping. Rather than drawing on any new phenotypic data, the later analysis identified candidate immune exposures from TCR beta sequences and the way those sequences occurred across donors. An earlier analysis of 587 of the donors applied high-throughput TCR beta sequencing to assess whether each TCR beta V gene segment acted as functional or pseudogenic. Alongside the repertoire data, information on donor age, sex, ethnicity and CMV serostatus was compiled. A later genetic analysis used genome-wide SNP genotypes for about three fifths of the 666 donors, treating that subset as a discovery cohort. Every discovery cohort repertoire had been produced on one sequencing platform. Both class I and class II loci were covered by HLA typing, at four-digit resolution. Typing coverage varied by locus: 629-630 donors for A, B, C, DRB1 and DQB1; 522 for DQA1; around 610 for DPA1; roughly 450 for DPB1. Roughly 5 DR-DQ haplotypes were handled as single units for association and clustering, since linkage in the cohort was strong. On average, around 240,000 unique TCR beta nucleotide sequences were sequenced per donor among about 400 genotyped donors of the cohort, with roughly a sixth of those sequences being non-productive. Overall study outcomes, separate from this receptor: Strong co-occurrence of HLA alleles, especially DR and DQ, made assigning TCR associations to individual alleles difficult. A later analysis reported that several top co-occurrence clusters appeared linked to parvovirus B19, influenza, CMV and Epstein-Barr virus. A later analysis found that most CMV-associated TCR beta chains appeared HLA-restricted, with HLA associations seemingly driven largely by CMV exposure. A cluster of highly shared sequence variants was judged likely to represent a technical artifact of the sequencing pipeline. Linkage disequilibrium might explain the correlated functional status among segregating V segments, but an unknown experimental factor could not be ruled out. HLA typing was unavailable for some donors at each locus, so association tests used only the typed subset. Roughly uniform sequencing depth across donors was assumed in presence/absence analyses, although this assumption may not hold. Across donors, most TCR sequences were observed very rarely, whereas some public TCRs were present in many individuals. The cohort was sequenced for TCR beta chains only, and without alpha or paired-chain data the features that could be detected were limited. A later genetic analysis associated a missense DCLRE1C variant with V-gene and J-gene trimming of TCR beta chains, and an independent cohort replicated the association. In a later analysis, the rate of TCR association differed among HLA loci, with DRB1 alleles having the most associated TCRs and HLA-C alleles having the fewest. A further reported finding was that TCR beta sequences accurately predicted the HLA-A and HLA-B alleles for most subjects in the first cohort. In both the original and validation cohorts, the classifier was reported to diagnose cytomegalovirus status with high specificity and sensitivity. In a later analysis, HLA-associated TCR beta chains showed more clonal expansion and lower generation probabilities than non-associated chains that were equally common. Some IMGT-functional V segments, including TRBV6-2 and TRBV6-3, could not be told apart with the 87-base-pair reads, so those segments were excluded. Compared with the approximately 600-donor mean, donors in an Asian-associated ancestry cluster had fewer N-insertions in productive TCRs, according to a later genetic analysis. An earlier analysis of approximately 570 of the donors showed that most TCR beta V segments appeared in productive rearrangements either about 87% or about 30% of the time, which broadly matched IMGT annotations. Immune exposure information for the cohort was limited to CMV serostatus. A few of the identified cytomegalovirus-associated TCR beta chains were confirmed in vitro to be specific for cytomegalovirus antigens. A total of 164 TCR beta chains were listed by the study as associated with cytomegalovirus. According to the authors, the approach could potentially be generalized to other disease states and immunological phenotypes. Because counts were too low, 15 to 20 rarely observed V segments, including chromosome 9 orphons, were left out of the earlier analysis of 587 of the donors. A later analysis associated 17,000 or so TCR beta sequences with specific HLA alleles at a false discovery rate of 0.05.

For this clone: Its antigen specificity is not known. Within one base of it there is no much larger clone, and no base qualities were kept.

The library was prepared using the immunoSEQ multiplex PCR assay. For the multiplex PCR, a mixture combining 60 forward primers for TCR Vbeta segments and 13 reverse primers for TCR Jbeta segments was used. A multiplex PCR assay on genomic DNA amplified the CDR3 region of rearranged TCR beta genes. The amplified TCR beta libraries were sequenced on the Illumina HiSeq System as 87-base-pair reads. The authors' pipeline ran thus. A later analysis tallied 75 million to 95 million unique TCR beta chains across the 610 or so repertoires, and about 10 million of those chains were shared by two or more donors. A nearest-neighbor algorithm error-corrected the raw reads and collapsed the reads into unique sequences, merging closely related sequences to remove PCR and sequencing errors. V, D and J gene segments were assigned by aligning CDR3 sequences to IMGT reference sequences. For a sequence to be retained, a match of at least six nucleotides to both a V gene segment and a J gene segment was required. Rearrangements were classified as productive when the CDR3 lacked stop codons and remained in frame with V and J, and all other rearrangements were classified as non-productive. CDR3 was defined by IMGT convention, running from the second conserved V-encoded cysteine to the conserved J-encoded phenylalanine. In an earlier analysis of around 540 of the donors, sequences lacking an unambiguous match to a single V gene segment were excluded. An earlier analysis of a few hundred of the donors called V segments functional above 56.7% productive rearrangements and segregating when the between-donor standard deviation exceeded 5%. A statistical classification framework was built for diagnosing cytomegalovirus status from the catalog of TCR beta chain sequences. V and J gene assignment, in a later analysis, came from comparing TCR nucleotide sequences with IMGT/GENE-DB human TR gene sequences. Using the TCRdist pipeline, a later analysis assigned CDR3 sequences along with most-parsimonious VDJ recombination scenarios. A later analysis defined each TCR beta chain by its CDR3 amino acid sequence plus V-gene family, and excluded reads lacking a unique V-gene family. A later analysis removed roughly 590 highly shared, low-generation-probability nucleotide sequences to deal with suspected cross-contamination and a sequencing artifact. In a later analysis, a clonal expansion index for each public chain was calculated from normalized within-repertoire ranks of inferred template counts. In a later analysis, generation probabilities were computed using a VDJ recombination model fitted to out-of-frame rearrangements, and the results were checked against IGoR. Hypergeometric tests were used in a later analysis to score TCR-TCR, TCR-HLA and TCR-CMV co-occurrence, with a repertoire-size bias correction applied to the TCR pairs. In a later analysis, false discovery rates were estimated by permuting HLA or CMV assignments 20 times. In a later analysis, co-occurring TCRs were grouped using DBSCAN, with TCRdist sequence similarity added in when clustering inside HLA-allele-positive subsets. Repertoires with fewer than 30,000 or more than 120,000 public chains were left out of co-occurrence clustering, as were about 5 repertoires with anomalous nucleotide sharing. Not all clones reach the TCRdb copy of this immuneACCESS table, which keeps in-frame sequences only. Checked studies attribute under half of the gap to unresolved V genes and leave the rest unexplained. V and J calls and clone size are those listed in that table; D and trimming were worked out from the DNA. For this sample the table gives 60,000 to 65,000 clones, of which over 75% were detected only once. In total, the top ten clones hold roughly 1.5% of the sample.

The germline V gene sets CDR1 to SQVTM and CDR2 to ANQGSEA. From the cysteine up to the phenylalanine, the CDR3 has a length of 13 residues. The CDR3 DNA has 39 bases and is translated from base 1. At the junction V is shortened by 4 bases and J by 6 bases; bases outside the gene matches: 5. In total, approximately 700 healthy bone marrow donors made up the cohort. At the time of sampling, every cohort member was nominally healthy, though immune exposures that went unrecorded were likely present. The donor was CMV seronegative and was included in the group of 352 seronegative cohort members. A peripheral blood sample was provided by each donor, and peripheral blood mononuclear cells were used for TCR beta sequencing. Genomic DNA extraction from the blood cell samples was performed with the Qiagen DNeasy Blood Extraction Kit.

The sequence is built from TRBV29-1 and TRBJ2-2, with 7 bases matching TRBD2. The clonotype was recovered from a man aged 18 to 30 in good health and CMV-seronegative. The sequenced material came from PBMCs. This receptor has the CDR3 CSVGTSGAGELFF. The DNA sequence reads TGCAGCGTTGGGACCAGCGGGGCCGGGGAGCTGTTTTTT.